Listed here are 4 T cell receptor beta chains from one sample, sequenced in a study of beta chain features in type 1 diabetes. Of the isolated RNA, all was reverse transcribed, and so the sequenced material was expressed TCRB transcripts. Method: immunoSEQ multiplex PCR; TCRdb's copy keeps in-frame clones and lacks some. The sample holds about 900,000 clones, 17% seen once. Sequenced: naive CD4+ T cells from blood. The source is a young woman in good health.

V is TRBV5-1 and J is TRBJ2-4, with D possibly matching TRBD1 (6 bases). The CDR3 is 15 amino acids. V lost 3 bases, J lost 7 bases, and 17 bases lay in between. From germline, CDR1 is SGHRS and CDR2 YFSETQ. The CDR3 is CASSSNRVLSNIQYF. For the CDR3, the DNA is TGCGCCAGCAGCTCAAACAGGGTACTATCGAACATTCAGTACTTC. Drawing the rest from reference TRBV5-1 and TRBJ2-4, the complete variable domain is KAGVTQTPRYLIKTRGQQVTLSCSPISGHRSVSWYQQTPGQGLQFLFEYFSETQRNKGNFPGRFSGRQFSNSRSEMNVSTLELGDSALYLCASSSNRVLSNIQYFGAGTRLSVL.

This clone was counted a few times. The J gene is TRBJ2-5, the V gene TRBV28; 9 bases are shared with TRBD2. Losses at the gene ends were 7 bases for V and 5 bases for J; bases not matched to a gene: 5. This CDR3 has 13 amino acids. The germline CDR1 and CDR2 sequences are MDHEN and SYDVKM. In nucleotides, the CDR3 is TGTGCCAGCACCACGGCGGGAGGGGAGACCCAGTACTTC. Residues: CASTTAGGETQYF.

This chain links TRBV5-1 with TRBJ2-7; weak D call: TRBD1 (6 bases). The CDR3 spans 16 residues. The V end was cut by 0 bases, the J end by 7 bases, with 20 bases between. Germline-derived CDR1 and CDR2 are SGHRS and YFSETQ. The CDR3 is CASSLESATGVTEQYF. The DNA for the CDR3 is TGCGCCAGCAGCTTGGAGTCGGCGACAGGCGTAACTGAGCAGTACTTC.

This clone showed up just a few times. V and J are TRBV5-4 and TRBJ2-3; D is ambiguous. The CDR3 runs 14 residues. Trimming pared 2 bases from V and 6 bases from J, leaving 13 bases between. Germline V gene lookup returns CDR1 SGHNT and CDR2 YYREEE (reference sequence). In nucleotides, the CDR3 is TGTGCCAGCAGCTTAGACCTCACCGGCGATACGCAGTATTTT. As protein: CASSLDLTGDTQYF.